This entry describes one TCR beta chain. Its antigen is unknown. This sample was taken from a study of T cells in Graves' hyperthyroidism and ophthalmopathy. Study-wide results and limits: The model predicted ophthalmopathy a median around 6.5 months before onset.

Diagnosis rested on symptoms, serum thyroxine and TRAb, thyroid ultrasound, and orbital computed tomography. PBMCs were collected from an approximately 10 ml volume of fresh peripheral blood. Germline values: CDR1 DFQATT, CDR2 SNEGSKA (reference sequence). This CDR3 region has 14 residues. The V end was cut by 0 bases, the J end by 2 bases, with 8 bases between. The investigators amplified TCR beta CDR3 regions from RNA transcripts. HTBI primers were used for first-round RT-PCR of the TCR CDR3. In TCRdb, the multiplex PCR reads were re-called with MiXCR into one record per CDR3 protein. Among 600,000 or so distinct CDR3 sequences listed, roughly 15% were seen once.

Specimen: blood. V is TRBV20-1 and J is TRBJ1-3; D is unclear. This receptor was taken from a woman between 45 and 65 years old with Graves' ophthalmopathy. CDR3 sequence (DNA): TGCAGTGCTAGAGATGCTAGTCCTGGAAACACCATATATTTT. Translating it yields CSARDASPGNTIYF.